This T cell receptor beta chain was found in a study of T cell responses to AZD1222 COVID-19 vaccine. TCRdb's table, derived via immunoSEQ multiplex PCR, lists solely in-frame clones and lacks some. The data contain just over 150,000 clones, around 85% of them singletons. This clone has just one count. This CDR3 spans 12 amino acids. In germline, CDR1 is SGHTA, CDR2 FQGNSA. V dropped 5 bases and J dropped 8 bases, with 11 bases sitting between them. The material sequenced was peripheral blood, taken after recovery from COVID-19. The chain combines TRBV7-2 with TRBJ2-3; D not resolved. This TCR derives from an adult who had recovered from COVID-19. CDR3 protein: CASSRPRGTQYF. CDR3 nucleotide sequence: TGTGCCAGCAGCAGACCCCGAGGTACGCAGTATTTT.